This T cell receptor beta chain appears in the sequencing data of a study of blood T cell repertoires in COVID-19. In the source study's methods: Estimates of nucleated cell counts were drawn from the amplification of reference gene primers. Produced via immunoSEQ multiplex PCR; TCRdb's table is partial and in-frame only. V and J calls and clone size come straight from that table; D and trimming were deduced from the DNA. The table records 200,000 to 300,000 clones, approximately 82% of them present only once. V was pared by 9 bases and J by 5 bases, with 12 bases of the junction left unmatched. The CDR3 totals 15 residues. CDR1 WNHNN and CDR2 SYGVQD come from the germline V gene (reference sequence).

The clonotype comes from a man aged 35 to 55 who had recovered from COVID-19. The chain joins TRBV10-1 to TRBJ2-2, with 7 bases matching TRBD1. The specimen was peripheral blood. CDR3 coding DNA: TGCGCCAGTTCAATTACAGGGGATCTAACCGGGGAGCTGTTTTTT. It encodes CASSITGDLTGELFF.